The 5 T cell receptor beta chains below come from one sample, sequenced in a study of PD-1 blockade in classical Hodgkin lymphoma. Time point described: cycle 4 day 1 (C4D1), after more than five weeks of nivolumab. Exposure to brentuximab vedotin varied, and each patient had relapsed following autologous stem cell transplantation. Repertoires were generated with immunoSEQ multiplex PCR, while TCRdb's copy carries only in-frame clones and drops some. Counted here are roughly 20,000 clones, about 70% occurring once; the ten biggest clones make up less than 20%. The material sequenced was peripheral blood mononuclear cells (PBMCs), taken before the fourth cycle of nivolumab. Every receptor here comes from a human donor with classical Hodgkin lymphoma.

V usage is TRBV5-4 and J usage is TRBJ1-1; D is unclear. The germline V gene encodes CDR1 SGHNT and CDR2 YYREEE (reference sequence). Trimming stripped 0 bases from V and 1 base from J, with 7 bases between. CDR3 size: 14 residues. DNA of the CDR3: TGTGCCAGCAGCTTGGGACACCAGAACACTGAAGCTTTCTTT. Its protein is CASSLGHQNTEAFF.

The chain carries TRBV2 and TRBJ2-1; D is tentatively TRBD1 or TRBD2 (5 bases each). The V end was cut by 2 bases, the J end by 2 bases, with 10 bases between. Germline V gives CDR1 SNHLY, CDR2 FYNNEI. This CDR3 region has 15 residues. CDR3 bases: TGTGCCAGCAGTGAAACGGGGCAGACCTACAATGAGCAGTTCTTC. Translation gives CASSETGQTYNEQFF.

J is TRBJ2-1 and V is TRBV4-2; 11 bases are a match to TRBD2. The J segment lost 3 bases and the V segment lost 5 bases, leaving 3 bases of the junction unmatched. Germline V gene data show CDR1 as LGHNA and CDR2 as YNFKEQ. This CDR3 comprises 15 residues. As DNA, the CDR3 is TGTGCCAGCAGCATGGGACTAGCGGACTACAATGAGCAGTTCTTC. It yields the protein CASSMGLADYNEQFF.

The chain carries TRBV6-5 and TRBJ2-1; 8 positions agree with TRBD2. The junction had 3 bases not matched to a gene; V was cut back by 5 bases and J by 0 bases. Germline CDR1 and CDR2: MNHEY and SVGAGI. The CDR3 is 15 residues long. The CDR3 region is CASSRTSGSYNEQFF. CDR3 bases: TGTGCCAGCAGTCGAACTAGCGGCTCCTACAATGAGCAGTTCTTC.

This clone appeared a single time. The chain is built from TRBV6-1 and TRBJ1-2, with 11 bases identical to TRBD1. The CDR3 consists of 14 residues. The V segment lost 4 bases and the J segment 5 bases; nucleotides outside the gene matches: 3. Germline V gene data show CDR1 as MNHNS and CDR2 as SASEGT. CDR3 nucleotides: TGTGCCAGCAGTGCGGACAGGGGGCCATATGGCTACACCTTC. It translates to CASSADRGPYGYTF.